This record looks at one T cell receptor (beta chain) sequence and its context. No antigen is known for it. CDR1 is MNHEY, CDR2 SVGAGI, per germline. The CDR3 covers 11 residues. V was trimmed by 6 bases and J by 6 bases, leaving 7 bases between them. This specimen comes from a study of T cell responses to AZD1222 COVID-19 vaccine. General study results and limits: All repertoire sampling was performed exclusively after the peak T cell response.

Clones were sequenced by immunoSEQ multiplex PCR, and TCRdb holds only the in-frame ones, with some missing. Found here are more than 150,000 clones, around 94% of them singletons; the top ten hold roughly 1.5%. The V call is TRBV6-5, the J call TRBJ2-3; D call uncertain. This sequence originates from an adult who received the AZD1222 COVID-19 vaccine. Sequencing used peripheral blood, obtained 28 days after the second AZD1222 dose. CDR3 sequence: CASSRLDTQYF. The CDR3 DNA reads TGTGCCAGCAGCAGACTGGATACGCAGTATTTT.